This TCR beta chain appears in the sequencing data of a study of CD8 T cells in ankylosing spondylitis. This clonotype was counted at least ten times. TCRdb independently ran MiXCR on the 5' RACE reads; one entry per CDR3 protein. The sample lists some 290,000 distinct CDR3 sequences; 20% were seen once. The V gene's germline CDR1 is LGHDT and CDR2 YNNKEL (reference sequence). Unmatched junction bases numbered 8, after V lost 4 bases and J lost 3 bases. This CDR3 contains 15 residues. The source is a male donor with ankylosing spondylitis or in good health (not recorded which). The sequenced sample was blood, either unsorted or a sorted T cell fraction (not recorded which). The rearrangement uses TRBV3-1 and TRBJ2-5; 7 bases fit TRBD2. Here the CDR3 DNA reads TGTGCCAGCAGCCGAGTAACCGGGACTAAAGAGACCCAGTACTTC. Amino acids: CASSRVTGTKETQYF.